This T cell receptor beta chain was captured in a study of cytomegalovirus exposure and HLA in healthy donors. For the study at large: Early released data comprised about 84 million unique TCRs from HLA-typed donors. Study-level points and caveats: Later work found that TCR association rates differed between HLA loci; DRB1 had the most and HLA-C the fewest. Some TCR beta chains (roughly 160 of them) were listed as cytomegalovirus-associated.

The CDR3 totals 14 residues. J gave up 4 bases and V 1 base, and 3 bases lay outside the gene matches. Germline CDR1 is SGHNT and CDR2 is YENEEA. This clone was counted only a few times. Its specificity is unknown. The PCR made use of 60 Vbeta and 13 Jbeta primers. Clones were read by immunoSEQ multiplex PCR, and TCRdb kept only the in-frame ones, dropping some. In the table there are approximately 190,000 clones, about 80% of which are singletons. J is TRBJ2-7 and V is TRBV11-3; 8 bases fit TRBD1. Sequencing was carried out using PBMCs. This receptor was taken from a woman aged 30 to 39 in good health and CMV-seropositive. CDR3 coding DNA: TGTGCCAGCAGCTTAGCACAGGGGGAGTACGAGCAGTACTTC. The encoded protein is CASSLAQGEYEQYF.